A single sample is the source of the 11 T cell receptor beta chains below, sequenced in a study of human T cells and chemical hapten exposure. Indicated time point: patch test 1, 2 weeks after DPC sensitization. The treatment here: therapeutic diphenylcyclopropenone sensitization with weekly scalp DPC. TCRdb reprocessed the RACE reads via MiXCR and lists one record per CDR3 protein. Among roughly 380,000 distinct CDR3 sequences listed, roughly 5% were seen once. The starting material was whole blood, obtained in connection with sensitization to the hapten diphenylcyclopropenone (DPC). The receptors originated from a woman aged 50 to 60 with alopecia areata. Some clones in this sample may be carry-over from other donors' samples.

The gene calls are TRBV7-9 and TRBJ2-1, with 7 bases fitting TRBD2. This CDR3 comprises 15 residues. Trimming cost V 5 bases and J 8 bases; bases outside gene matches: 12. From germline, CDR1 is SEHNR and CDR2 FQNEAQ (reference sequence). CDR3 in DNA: TGTGCCAGCAGCCCCGGGACTACCCCTAGGGATGAGCAGTTCTTC. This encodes CASSPGTTPRDEQFF. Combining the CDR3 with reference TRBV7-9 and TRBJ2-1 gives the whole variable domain DTGVSQNPRHKITKRGQNVTFRCDPISEHNRLYWYRQTLGQGPEFLTYFQNEAQLEKSRLLSDRFSAERPKGSFSTLEIQRTEQGDSAMYLCASSPGTTPRDEQFFGPGTRLTVL.

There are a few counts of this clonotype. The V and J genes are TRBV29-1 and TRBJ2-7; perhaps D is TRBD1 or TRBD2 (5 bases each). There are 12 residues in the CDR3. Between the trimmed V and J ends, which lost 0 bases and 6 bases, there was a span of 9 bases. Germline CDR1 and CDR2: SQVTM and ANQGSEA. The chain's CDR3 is CSVEDYGAEQYF. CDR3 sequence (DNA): TGCAGCGTTGAAGATTACGGGGCCGAGCAGTACTTC.

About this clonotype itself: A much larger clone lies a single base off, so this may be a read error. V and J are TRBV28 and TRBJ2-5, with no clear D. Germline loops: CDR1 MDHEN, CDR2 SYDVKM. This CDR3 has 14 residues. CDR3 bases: TGTGCCAGCAGTTTCACAGAGTACCAAGAGGCCCAGTACTTC. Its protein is CASSFTEYQEAQYF.

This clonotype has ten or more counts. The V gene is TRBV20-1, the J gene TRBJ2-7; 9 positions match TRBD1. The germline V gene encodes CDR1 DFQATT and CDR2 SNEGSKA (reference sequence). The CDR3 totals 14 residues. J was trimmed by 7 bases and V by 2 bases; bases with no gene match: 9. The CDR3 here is CSARTGTGSGEQYF. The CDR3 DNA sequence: TGCAGTGCTAGAACCGGGACAGGGTCGGGGGAGCAGTACTTC.

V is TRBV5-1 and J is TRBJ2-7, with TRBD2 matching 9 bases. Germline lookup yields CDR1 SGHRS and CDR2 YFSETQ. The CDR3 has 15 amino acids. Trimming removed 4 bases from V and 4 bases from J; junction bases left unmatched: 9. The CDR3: CASSPRTSVGYEQYF. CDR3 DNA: TGCGCCAGCAGCCCGAGGACTAGCGTAGGGTACGAGCAGTACTTC.

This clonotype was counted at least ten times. CDR3 in amino acids: CSARVSGITDTQYF. In DNA, the CDR3 is TGCAGTGCTAGGGTTTCGGGAATCACAGATACGCAGTATTTT. The chain employs TRBV20-1 and TRBJ2-3; tentatively, D is TRBD2 (5 bases). CDR3 length: 14 residues. Trimming pared 3 bases from V and 2 bases from J, leaving 12 bases between. Germline V CDR1 and CDR2: DFQATT, SNEGSKA (reference sequence).

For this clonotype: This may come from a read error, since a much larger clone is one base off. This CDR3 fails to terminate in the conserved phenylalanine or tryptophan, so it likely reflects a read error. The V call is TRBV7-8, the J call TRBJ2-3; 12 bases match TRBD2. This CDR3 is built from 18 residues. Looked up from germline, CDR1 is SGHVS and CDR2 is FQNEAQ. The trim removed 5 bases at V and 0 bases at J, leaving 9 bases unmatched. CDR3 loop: CASSRPLGTSGSTDTQYY. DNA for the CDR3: TGTGCCAGCAGCCGCCCCCTAGGGACTAGCGGGAGCACAGATACGCAGTATTAT.

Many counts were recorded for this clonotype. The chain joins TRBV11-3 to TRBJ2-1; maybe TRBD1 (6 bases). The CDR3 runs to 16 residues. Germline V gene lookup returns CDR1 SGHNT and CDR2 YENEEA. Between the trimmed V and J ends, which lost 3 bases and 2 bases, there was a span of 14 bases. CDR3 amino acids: CASSFPRTAAYNEQFF. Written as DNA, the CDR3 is TGTGCCAGCAGCTTCCCCCGGACAGCTGCCTACAATGAGCAGTTCTTC.

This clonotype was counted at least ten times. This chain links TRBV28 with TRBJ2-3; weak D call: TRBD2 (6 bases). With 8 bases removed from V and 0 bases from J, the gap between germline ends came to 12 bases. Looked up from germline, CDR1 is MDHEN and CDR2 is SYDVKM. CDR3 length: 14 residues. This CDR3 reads CASGGWTSTDTQYF. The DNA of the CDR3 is TGTGCCAGCGGGGGGTGGACTAGCACAGATACGCAGTATTTT. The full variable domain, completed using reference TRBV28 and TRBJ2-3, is DVKVTQSSRYLVKRTGEKVFLECVQDMDHENMFWYRQDPGLGLRLIYFSYDVKMKEKGDIPEGYSVSREKKERFSLILESASTNQTSMYLCASGGWTSTDTQYFGPGTRLTVL.

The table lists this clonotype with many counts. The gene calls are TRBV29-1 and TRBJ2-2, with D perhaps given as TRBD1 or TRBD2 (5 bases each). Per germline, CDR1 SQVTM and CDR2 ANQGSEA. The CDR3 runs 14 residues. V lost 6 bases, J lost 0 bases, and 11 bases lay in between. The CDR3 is CSVPGTANTGELFF. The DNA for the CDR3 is TGCAGCGTCCCCGGGACGGCGAACACCGGGGAGCTGTTTTTT.

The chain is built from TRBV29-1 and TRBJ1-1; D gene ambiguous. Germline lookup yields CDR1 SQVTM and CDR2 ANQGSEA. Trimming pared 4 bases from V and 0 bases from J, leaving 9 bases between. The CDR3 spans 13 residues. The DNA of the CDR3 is TGCAGCGTTGCGGGGAGAATGAACACTGAAGCTTTCTTT. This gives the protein CSVAGRMNTEAFF.